These T cell receptor beta chains were read from a single sample in a study of blood T cell repertoires in COVID-19. Sequencing was performed with immunoSEQ multiplex PCR; in TCRdb, only in-frame clones are kept and a portion is missing. In the table there are roughly 43,000 clones, about 90% of which are singletons. The sequenced sample was peripheral blood. The receptors come from a man aged 50 or older with active COVID-19. The CDR3 runs from the conserved cysteine through the conserved F or W. A D gene is named only where the DNA matches it firmly. The size entry is marked missing in some rows and otherwise reads once, few, many or a size class.

J: TRBJ2-3; D: -; V: TRBV10-1; size: -; DNA: TGCGCCAGCAGTGAGGCTGGCCCGGGTCGCACAGATACGCAGTATTTT; CDR3: CASSEAGPGRTDTQYF
J: TRBJ1-2; D: -; V: TRBV5-1; size: -; DNA: TGCGCCAGCAGCTTGGAGTTAAGCGCCACCCCATTGGGCTACACCTTC; CDR3: CASSLELSATPLGYTF
J: TRBJ1-1; D: TRBD1; V: TRBV29-1; size: -; DNA: TGCAGCGTTGACAGGGGGTTTGAAGCTTTCTTT; CDR3: CSVDRGFEAFF
J: TRBJ1-1; D: TRBD1; V: TRBV7-3; size: -; DNA: TGTGCCAGCAGCCGGACAGGGCCGAACACTGAAGCTTTCTTT; CDR3: CASSRTGPNTEAFF
J: TRBJ1-3; D: -; V: TRBV4-2; size: few; DNA: TGTGCCAGCAGCCAAGATTGGCAGTCTGGAAACACCATATATTTT; CDR3: CASSQDWQSGNTIYF
J: TRBJ2-1; D: -; V: TRBV10-3; size: -; DNA: TGTGCCATCAGTGAGTCATCGGGGAGGCACGAACGGTTCTTC; CDR3: CAISESSGRHERFF
J: TRBJ2-1; D: -; V: TRBV6-4; size: -; DNA: TGTGCCAGCAGTGACTCGCCGGACAGATACAATGAGCAGTTCTTC; CDR3: CASSDSPDRYNEQFF
J: TRBJ2-1; D: TRBD2; V: TRBV24-1; size: -; DNA: TGTGCCACCAGTGGTACGGGCGGGGGGCTTAACAATGAGCAGTTCTTC; CDR3: CATSGTGGGLNNEQFF
J: TRBJ1-3; D: -; V: TRBV7-8; size: -; DNA: TGTGCCAGCAGCTTAGCACAGTTCTCTGGAAACACCATATATTTT; CDR3: CASSLAQFSGNTIYF
J: TRBJ2-5; D: TRBD1; V: TRBV5-1; size: -; DNA: TGCGCCAGCAGCGGGTCCGGGACAGGGATTGGGGAGACCCAGTACTTC; CDR3: CASSGSGTGIGETQYF
J: TRBJ2-1; D: TRBD2; V: TRBV15; size: -; DNA: TGTGCCACCAGCAGAGATCCTAGCGGGGGGGGGAATGAGCAGTTCTTC; CDR3: CATSRDPSGGGNEQFF
J: TRBJ2-1; D: TRBD2; V: TRBV6-5; size: -; DNA: TGTGCCAGCAGGGAGAACACGGGACTAGCGGGCGAGCAGTTCTTC; CDR3: CASRENTGLAGEQFF
J: TRBJ1-2; D: TRBD1; V: TRBV29-1; size: -; DNA: TGCAGCGTTGAAGTCCGGACAGGGAGTGGCTACACCTTC; CDR3: CSVEVRTGSGYTF
J: TRBJ1-6; D: -; V: TRBV27; size: -; DNA: TGTGCCAGCAGTTTTACCTATAATTCACCCCTCCACTTT; CDR3: CASSFTYNSPLHF
J: TRBJ2-7; D: -; V: TRBV6-5; size: -; DNA: TGTGCCAGCAGACAGCTCGCCTCCTACGAGCAGTACTTC; CDR3: CASRQLASYEQYF
J: TRBJ1-2; D: TRBD1; V: TRBV6-4; size: -; DNA: TGTGCCAGCAGTGAGAGGACAGGGTCGGGCTTACATGGCTACACCTTC; CDR3: CASSERTGSGLHGYTF
J: TRBJ1-2; D: -; V: TRBV2; size: -; DNA: TGTGCCAGCAGTAAGGAATCGGCGGGCTATGGCTACACCTTC; CDR3: CASSKESAGYGYTF
J: TRBJ1-5; D: -; V: TRBV28; size: -; DNA: TGTGCCAGCAGTACGCAGACACTAGCCAGCAATCAGCCCCAGCATTTT; CDR3: CASSTQTLASNQPQHF
J: TRBJ1-1; D: TRBD1; V: TRBV6-5; size: -; DNA: TGTGCCAGCAGTTACGAACCCGACAGGGACACTGAAGCTTTCTTT; CDR3: CASSYEPDRDTEAFF
J: TRBJ2-7; D: TRBD2; V: TRBV5-4; size: -; DNA: TGTGCCAGCAGCTTGGGTGGGGGGGACTCCTACGAGCAGTACTTC; CDR3: CASSLGGGDSYEQYF
J: TRBJ1-1; D: -; V: TRBV7-9; size: -; DNA: TGTGCCAGCAGCCCCAGACAGACGAACACTGAAGCTTTCTTT; CDR3: CASSPRQTNTEAFF
J: TRBJ1-2; D: -; V: TRBV9; size: -; DNA: TGTGCCAGCAGCGTAGGGGGATGGGGGGAAGACTATGGCTACACCTTC; CDR3: CASSVGGWGEDYGYTF
J: TRBJ1-2; D: TRBD1; V: TRBV5-4; size: -; DNA: TGTGCCAGCAGCTTAGGCAGGACAGGAAACTATGGCTACACCTTC; CDR3: CASSLGRTGNYGYTF
J: TRBJ1-6; D: -; V: TRBV27; size: -; DNA: TGTGCCAGCAGGAGCTCCTATAATTCACCCCTCCACTTT; CDR3: CASRSSYNSPLHF
J: TRBJ2-6; D: -; V: TRBV6-5; size: once; DNA: TGTGCCAGCTCAGGGCCTGGGGCCAACGTCCTGACTTTC; CDR3: CASSGPGANVLTF
J: TRBJ2-1; D: -; V: TRBV2; size: -; DNA: TGTGCCAGCAGTGAAAGCGTTAGGAATGAGCAGTTCTTC; CDR3: CASSESVRNEQFF
J: TRBJ1-2; D: -; V: TRBV12-3/TRBV12-4; size: -; DNA: TGTGCCAGCAGTAAGACAGCTAACTATGGCTACACCTTC; CDR3: CASSKTANYGYTF
J: TRBJ2-1; D: -; V: TRBV19; size: once; DNA: TGTGCCAGTAGTATTCCCAGGGCTCGGAATGAGCAGTTCTTC; CDR3: CASSIPRARNEQFF
J: TRBJ1-6; D: -; V: TRBV5-6; size: -; DNA: TGTGCCAGCAGCTTTAGTGTGACCGTAAGGGGCTCACCCCTCCACTTT; CDR3: CASSFSVTVRGSPLHF
J: TRBJ2-2; D: -; V: TRBV11-2; size: -; DNA: TGTGCCAGCAGCTTAGGTGTTAGCGGCACCGGGGAGCTGTTTTTT; CDR3: CASSLGVSGTGELFF
J: TRBJ1-6; D: -; V: TRBV28; size: -; DNA: TGTGCCAGCAGTTCTAGTAGGGGAAATAATTCACCCCTCCACTTT; CDR3: CASSSSRGNNSPLHF
J: TRBJ1-4; D: TRBD1; V: TRBV4-1; size: -; DNA: TGCGCCAGCAGCCAACTTATCGGGACAGTCCAAGGAGAAAAACTGTTTTTT; CDR3: CASSQLIGTVQGEKLFF
J: TRBJ1-6; D: -; V: TRBV19; size: -; DNA: TGTGCCAGTAGTATTAAAGACAGAAATTCACCCCTCCACTTT; CDR3: CASSIKDRNSPLHF
J: TRBJ2-1; D: TRBD2; V: TRBV2; size: -; DNA: TGTGCCAGCACGGGGCGGCTAGCGGGGGCCTCTGAGCAGTTCTTC; CDR3: CASTGRLAGASEQFF
J: TRBJ1-5; D: -; V: TRBV5-1; size: -; DNA: TGCGCCAGCAGCTTGGAGGGACATAGCAATCAGCCCCAGCATTTT; CDR3: CASSLEGHSNQPQHF
J: TRBJ2-1; D: TRBD2; V: TRBV27; size: -; DNA: TGTGCCAGCAGTAGACTAGCGGGGGGAAACAATGAGCAGTTCTTC; CDR3: CASSRLAGGNNEQFF
J: TRBJ1-3; D: -; V: TRBV7-2; size: -; DNA: TGTGCCAGCAGCTTAATGGGGCTTTTCTCTGGAAACACCATATATTTT; CDR3: CASSLMGLFSGNTIYF
J: TRBJ2-3; D: -; V: TRBV12-3/TRBV12-4; size: -; DNA: TGTGCCAGCAGTTGGACTAGGGGGATCCTGTATTTT; CDR3: CASSWTRGILYF
J: TRBJ1-2; D: TRBD1; V: TRBV29-1; size: -; DNA: TGCAGCGTAGGTGGGACAGTCTATGGCTACACCTTC; CDR3: CSVGGTVYGYTF
J: TRBJ2-3; D: -; V: TRBV11-2; size: once; DNA: TGTGCCAGCAGCTTACCAAGAGAGGGTAATACGCAGTATTTT; CDR3: CASSLPREGNTQYF
J: TRBJ2-5; D: TRBD1; V: TRBV5-1; size: -; DNA: TGCGCCAGCAGCCCCGGGACAGGGGGTCGGGAGACCCAGTACTTC; CDR3: CASSPGTGGRETQYF
J: TRBJ2-5; D: -; V: TRBV6-2/TRBV6-3; size: -; DNA: TGTGCCAGCAGTTACTCGAATACAGTCAAAGAGACCCAGTACTTC; CDR3: CASSYSNTVKETQYF
J: TRBJ1-2; D: -; V: TRBV6-4; size: -; DNA: TGTGCCAGCAGTGACAATCGGGGTGGCTACACCTTC; CDR3: CASSDNRGGYTF
J: TRBJ1-1; D: TRBD1; V: TRBV5-4; size: -; DNA: TGTGCCAGCGCAGGGGGCGGCACTGAAGCTTTCTTT; CDR3: CASAGGGTEAFF
J: TRBJ1-2; D: -; V: TRBV3-1/TRBV3-2; size: -; DNA: TGTGCCAGCAGCCAACAGGGTAGGGGCTACACCTTC; CDR3: CASSQQGRGYTF
J: TRBJ1-5; D: TRBD1; V: TRBV15; size: -; DNA: TGTGCCACCAGCAGCGGGGACAGGGTCAATCAGCCCCAGCATTTT; CDR3: CATSSGDRVNQPQHF
J: TRBJ2-3; D: TRBD1; V: TRBV5-1; size: -; DNA: TGCGCCAGCAGAGCCGGGACAGGTTTCCTCCGCAGCACAGATACGCAGTATTTT; CDR3: CASRAGTGFLRSTDTQYF
J: TRBJ1-2; D: -; V: TRBV18; size: -; DNA: TGTGCCAGCTCACCACCTTCAACAGCTAACTATGGCTACACCTTC; CDR3: CASSPPSTANYGYTF
J: TRBJ2-3; D: -; V: TRBV9; size: -; DNA: TGTGCCAGCAGCGACCCATCAGGTGCCACAGATACGCAGTATTTT; CDR3: CASSDPSGATDTQYF
J: TRBJ2-1; D: -; V: TRBV2; size: -; DNA: TGTGCCAGCAGTCTGACAAACTCCTACAATGAGCAGTTCTTC; CDR3: CASSLTNSYNEQFF
J: TRBJ1-2; D: TRBD1; V: TRBV23-1; size: -; DNA: TGCGCCAGCAGTCAATCGACCGGGACAGAGTCCTATGGCTACACCTTC; CDR3: CASSQSTGTESYGYTF
J: TRBJ1-1; D: -; V: TRBV10-2; size: once; DNA: TGCGCCACTTCCAGGCAGAACACTGAAGCTTTCTTT; CDR3: CATSRQNTEAFF
J: TRBJ1-1; D: -; V: TRBV19; size: -; DNA: TGTGCCAGTATTGATGCGGGGGGGGACACTGAAGCTTTCTTT; CDR3: CASIDAGGDTEAFF
J: TRBJ2-3; D: TRBD2; V: TRBV25-1; size: -; DNA: TGTGCCAGCAGTGGCGGGGGGCACACAGATACGCAGTATTTT; CDR3: CASSGGGHTDTQYF